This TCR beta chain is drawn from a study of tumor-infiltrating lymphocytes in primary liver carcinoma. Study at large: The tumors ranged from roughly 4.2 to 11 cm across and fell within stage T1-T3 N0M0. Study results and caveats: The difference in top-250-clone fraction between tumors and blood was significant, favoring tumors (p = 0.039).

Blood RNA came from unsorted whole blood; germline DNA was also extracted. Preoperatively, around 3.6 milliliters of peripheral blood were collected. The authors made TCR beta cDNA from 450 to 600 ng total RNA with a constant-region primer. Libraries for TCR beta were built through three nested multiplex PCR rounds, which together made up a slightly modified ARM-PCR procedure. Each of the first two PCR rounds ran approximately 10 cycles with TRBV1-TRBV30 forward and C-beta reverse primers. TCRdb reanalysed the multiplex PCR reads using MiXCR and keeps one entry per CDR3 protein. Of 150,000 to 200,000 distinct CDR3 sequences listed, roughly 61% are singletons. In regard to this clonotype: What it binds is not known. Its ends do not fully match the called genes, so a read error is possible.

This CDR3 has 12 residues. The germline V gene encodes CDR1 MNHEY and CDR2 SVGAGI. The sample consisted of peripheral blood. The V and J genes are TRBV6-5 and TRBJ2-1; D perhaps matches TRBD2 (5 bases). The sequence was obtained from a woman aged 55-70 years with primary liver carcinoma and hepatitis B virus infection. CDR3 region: CASSFSESEQFF. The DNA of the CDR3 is TGTGCCAGCAGTTTTAGCGAGAGCGAGCAGTTTTTC.